This T cell receptor (beta chain) originates from a study of CD8+CD57+ T cells in acquired aplastic anemia listed by TCRdb under 2018. Study-wide context: DNA extracted from sorted CD4+ and CD8+ cells had a mean of approximately 3.3 ug, with a range of about 0.18 to 27.4 ug. A CD8+CD57+ expansion meant a frequency higher than the mean frequency seen in healthy subjects.

The CDR3 sequence holds 13 residues, the cysteine and phenylalanine included. Left in the record is the CDR3 DNA by itself, 39 bases read in frame from the first base. V is reduced by 5 bases and J by 4 bases, leaving a spacing of 8 bases between them. CDR1 and CDR2 (LNHDA, SQIVND) derive from the germline V gene (reference sequence). Overall results and qualifications from the work: Roughly 30 CD8+ CDR3 sequences were shared between patients and controls but appeared highly expressed in patients and within their immunodominant clones. CD8+ Simpson's diversity did not differ significantly between patients and healthy controls (P=0.060).

As concerns this clonotype: Its binding antigen is unknown. Nothing much larger sits one base from this clone, and base qualities are not available.

Patients chosen for sequencing had shown expansion of CD8+CD57+ cells by flow cytometry. All patients had severe acquired aplastic anemia diagnosed by International Study of Aplastic Anemia and Agranulocytosis and Camitta criteria. Patients had received no therapy at the time of blood sampling. The study deep-sequenced TCR repertoires of sorted CD4+ and CD8+ blood T cells from severe aplastic anemia patients and healthy subjects. Patients were enrolled under clinicaltrials.gov protocols 00001620, 01623167, 00001397, 00071045, 00081523 and 00961064 in the USA. Ficoll-Paque density gradient centrifugation was used to isolate peripheral blood mononuclear cells. Before DNA was extracted, CD4+ and CD8+ T cells were sorted using either FACS or magnetic beads. Genomic DNA served as template for TCR beta VDJ combination and CDR3 sequence profiling. TCR repertoire sequencing was run on an Illumina HiSeq 2000. The original pipeline was this. TRBV/TRBJ rearrangement plots, CDR3 size and DJ length profiles, and Simpson's diversity index were used to evaluate the repertoires. The most abundant DNA sequence in the deep sequencing data was defined as the immunodominant clone. CDR3 amino acid sequences were checked for sharing between subjects and were compared against published repertoires and the VDJdb database. Using fastp at Q25 and MiXCR, TCRdb reprocessed the public reads and kept productive beta chains. Each entry is one CDR3 protein sequence, shown with its most common DNA and genes. The V and J calls follow TCRdb's processing rather than the paper's. The sample yields about 160,000 distinct CDR3 sequences; roughly 50% were counted once. 2.5% to 3.5% of the sample is held by the ten biggest clonotypes.

The receptor was derived from a human donor with aplastic anemia. The specimen was sorted CD4+, CD8+, or CD8+CD57+ T cells (not recorded which) from PBMCs. The sequence is built from TRBV19 and TRBJ2-2, with the D gene not clear enough to name. CDR3 loop: CASSGSATGELFF. The bases are TGTGCCAGTAGTGGGTCAGCCACCGGGGAGCTGTTTTTT.